This T cell receptor (beta chain) was obtained from a study of cytomegalovirus exposure and HLA in healthy donors. Study findings and constraints: Later analysis associated a missense DCLRE1C variant with TCR beta V- and J-gene trimming. Some V segments, including TRBV6-2 and TRBV6-3, were excluded as indistinguishable.

Germline CDR1 is SGHRS and CDR2 is YFSETQ. V was shortened by 1 base and J by 0 bases, with 10 bases between the two germline ends. This CDR3 is built from 15 residues. The PCR employed 60 Vbeta primers together with 13 Jbeta primers. The data were produced by immunoSEQ multiplex PCR, yet TCRdb's version contains in-frame clones alone and is incomplete. The sample lists 90,000 to 120,000 clones; 73% were seen once. To note about this clone: As yet, its antigen is unknown.

The source is a man aged 25-40 years in good health and CMV-seronegative. This chain joins TRBV5-1 and TRBJ1-1; possibly TRBD1 for D (5 bases). The specimen was PBMCs. CDR3 nucleotide sequence: TGCGCCAGCAGCTTGAACGGGGGAATGAACACTGAAGCTTTCTTT. It encodes CASSLNGGMNTEAFF.